This note documents a single T cell receptor beta chain sequence. Its antigen remains undetermined. No base quality values were provided; no much bigger clone lies one nucleotide off. CD3+ T cells were initially rested overnight at roughly 2.5 million cells/mL in RPMI 1640 lacking fetal bovine serum. MACS immunomagnetic beads were used, per the manufacturer's instructions, to isolate CD3+ T cells from PBMCs. This entry is derived from a study of T cell repertoires and leukemia-associated antigens (dated by TCRdb to between 2018 and 2021). Background on the whole study: About 5.1 to 7 million read pairs and roughly 3.3 to 5.0 million effective reads were obtained per sample, with roughly 16 million effective reads obtained overall.

Total RNA was extracted from the cultured T cells with TRIzol reagent. 5' rapid amplification of cDNA ends (5'RACE) was used to amplify TCRbeta libraries from RNA. Before sequencing, Qubit, an Agilent instrument, and quantitative PCR were used to check library concentration and integrity. Sequencing of qualified libraries was performed on Illumina HiSeq or MiSeq by a commercial service provider. The paper's processing steps were these. MiXCR version 1.8.2 was used to identify TCR sequences in each sample. Qualified clones required a CDR3 longer than four amino acids, an in-frame nucleotide length, and no stop codon. A read containing the complete CDR3 structure was defined as an effective read. Expanded clones were validated by RT-PCR with 24 Vbeta primers, GeneScan spectratyping, and Sanger sequencing. TCRdb trimmed the raw reads at Q25, called clones with MiXCR and kept productive beta chains. Each entry merges the rows of one CDR3 protein and shows their most common DNA and genes. Clone size and V and J calls follow TCRdb, not the original study. In all, the sample holds around 12,000 distinct CDR3 sequences, and approximately 39% of those were seen once. Of the sample, about a third falls within the top ten clones.

Study-wide conclusions, independent of this receptor: The antigen specificity and function of the expanded clones were not directly tested, and further investigation of both was required. The four groups showed no significant differences in numbers of Vbeta genes (approximately 60), Jbeta genes (14), VDJ rearrangements, or unique CDR3s.

The clonotype comes from a female donor in good health. The sequenced sample consisted of CD3+ T cells sorted from blood and cultured.

Here is the DNA: TGTGCCAGCTCACCTCTAGCCCCAGGGACCGACACAGATACGCAGTATTTT. This yields the protein CASSPLAPGTDTDTQYF. In this chain, TRBV18 is recombined with TRBJ2-3; the D region is possibly TRBD1 or TRBD2, each matching across 5 bases. V is pared back by 3 bases and J by 2 bases, with 18 bases lying between the germline termini. CDR1 and CDR2 are read off the germline V gene as KGHSH and LQKENI. The cysteine opens and the phenylalanine closes a CDR3 of 17 amino acids. Only the CDR3 part of the read is kept: 51 bases, read in frame from the first base.